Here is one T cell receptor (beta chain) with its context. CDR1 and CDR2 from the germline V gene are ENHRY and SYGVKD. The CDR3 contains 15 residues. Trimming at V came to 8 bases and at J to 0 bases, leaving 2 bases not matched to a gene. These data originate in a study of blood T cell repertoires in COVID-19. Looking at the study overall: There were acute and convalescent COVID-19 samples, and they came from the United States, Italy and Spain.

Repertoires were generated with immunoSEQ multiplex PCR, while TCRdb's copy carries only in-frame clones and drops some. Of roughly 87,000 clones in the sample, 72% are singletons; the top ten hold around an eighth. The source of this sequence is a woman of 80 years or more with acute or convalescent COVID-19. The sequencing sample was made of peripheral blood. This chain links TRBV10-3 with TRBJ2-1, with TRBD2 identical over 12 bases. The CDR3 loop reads CAIRTSGNSYNEQFF. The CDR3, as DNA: TGTGCCATCCGGACTAGCGGGAACTCCTACAATGAGCAGTTCTTC.